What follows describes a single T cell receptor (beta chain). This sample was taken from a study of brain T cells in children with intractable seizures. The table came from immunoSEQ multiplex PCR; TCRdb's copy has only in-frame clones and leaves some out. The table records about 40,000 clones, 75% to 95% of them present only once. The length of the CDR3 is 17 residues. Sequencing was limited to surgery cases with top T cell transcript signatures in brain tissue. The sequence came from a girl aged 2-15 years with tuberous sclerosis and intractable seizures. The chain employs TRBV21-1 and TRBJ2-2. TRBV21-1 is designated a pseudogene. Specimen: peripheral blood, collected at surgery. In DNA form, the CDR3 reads TGTGCCAGCAGCACCCAAGTCGGGACGGATAACACCGGGGAGCTGTTTTTT. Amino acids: CASSTQVGTDNTGELFF.